One sample yielded the 27 T cell receptor beta chains listed below, sequenced in a study of cytomegalovirus exposure and HLA in healthy donors. 60 Vbeta and 13 Jbeta primers were used in PCR. TCRdb's table, derived via immunoSEQ multiplex PCR, lists solely in-frame clones and lacks some. The table has about 200,000 clones, approximately 79% seen once. Sample: PBMCs. Receptor source: a woman aged 25 to 39 in good health and CMV-seropositive.

The chain joins TRBV5-4 to TRBJ2-3; 13 bases are a match to TRBD2. CDR1 is SGHNT and CDR2 is YYREEE in the germline V gene (reference sequence). The V and J ends lost 3 bases and 5 bases, in that order; junction bases with no gene match: 9. This CDR3 spans 17 amino acids. The CDR3 loop is CASSSVGLAGRGDTQYF. The CDR3 DNA sequence: TGTGCCAGCAGCTCCGTGGGACTAGCGGGGCGGGGAGATACGCAGTATTTT.

The genes are TRBV27 and TRBJ2-5; the D gene is possibly TRBD2 (6 bases). Germline V CDR1 and CDR2: MNHEY, SMNVEV (reference sequence). The CDR3 runs 17 residues. Trimming removed 2 bases from V and 1 base from J, with 17 bases in between. DNA for the CDR3: TGTGCCAGCAGTTTAGCCCCGATTAGCGGAACCCAAGAGACCCAGTACTTC. This encodes CASSLAPISGTQETQYF.

The chain joins TRBV10-3 to TRBJ2-5, with D possibly being TRBD2 (7 bases). CDR3 length: 15 amino acids. CDR1 ENHRY and CDR2 SYGVKD come from the germline V gene. Deletions cut 7 bases from V and 1 base from J, with 16 bases between. CDR3 bases: TGTGCCATCAAGGGGGGGGGTGTCCTCCAAGAGACCCAGTACTTC. It encodes CAIKGGGVLQETQYF.

The chain links TRBV9 to TRBJ1-1, with D tentatively TRBD1 (6 bases). This CDR3 is built from 16 residues. Germline V gene lookup returns CDR1 SGDLS and CDR2 YYNGEE. V dropped 0 bases and J dropped 4 bases, with 16 bases sitting between them. The DNA for the CDR3 is TGTGCCAGCAGCGTAGCTTCAGGGGTAAGGGTCACTGAAGCTTTCTTT. This translates into CASSVASGVRVTEAFF.

The J gene is TRBJ2-1, the V gene TRBV4-3, with 13 bases identical to TRBD2. The CDR3 totals 16 residues. V was pared by 4 bases and J by 6 bases, with 6 bases of the junction left unmatched. CDR1 and CDR2 (germline): LGHNA, YSLEER. The CDR3 nucleotides read TGCGCCAGCAGCCGGAAACTAGCGGGAGGGCCCAATGAGCAGTTCTTC. It is translated as CASSRKLAGGPNEQFF.

The rearrangement uses TRBV6-5 and TRBJ2-7; 8 bases are shared with TRBD1. The CDR3 totals 14 residues. V shed 6 bases and J 4 bases; nucleotides not matched to a gene: 8. Germline CDR1 reads MNHEY; CDR2 reads SVGAGI. CDR3: CASSPDRGVYEQYF. The CDR3, as DNA: TGTGCCAGCAGCCCTGACAGGGGTGTATACGAGCAGTACTTC.

The chain uses TRBV10-3 and TRBJ1-2; 8 bases match TRBD1. Germline assignment: CDR1 ENHRY and CDR2 SYGVKD. This CDR3 is built from 14 residues. After removal of 8 bases from V and 4 bases from J, the junction contained 9 bases not matched to a gene. DNA of the CDR3: TGTGCCATCGGAGGGACAGGTCCGGTCTATGGCTACACCTTC. The encoded protein is CAIGGTGPVYGYTF.

V usage is TRBV27 and J usage is TRBJ1-5, with a tentative D call TRBD1 (5 bases). CDR1 is MNHEY and CDR2 is SMNVEV in the germline V gene (reference sequence). CDR3 size: 16 residues. The ends were cut back, 0 bases at V and 1 base at J, with 10 bases in the middle. The chain's CDR3 is CASSLSGAGSNQPQHF. The CDR3 nucleotides read TGTGCCAGCAGTTTATCTGGGGCGGGGAGCAATCAGCCCCAGCATTTT.

The chain employs TRBV14 and TRBJ2-4; 15 bases agree with TRBD2. Trimming removed 4 bases from V and 6 bases from J; junction bases left unmatched: 7. Germline loops: CDR1 SGHDN, CDR2 FVKESK. This CDR3 region has 17 residues. CDR3 sequence: CASSPRTSGRALNIQYF. CDR3 sequence (DNA): TGTGCCAGCAGCCCCAGGACTAGCGGGAGGGCCCTAAACATTCAGTACTTC.

The chain joins TRBV20-1 to TRBJ2-5; D is perhaps TRBD1 (5 bases). Germline CDR1 reads DFQATT; CDR2 reads SNEGSKA (reference sequence). Trimming stripped 3 bases from V and 5 bases from J, with 7 bases between. The CDR3 runs 11 residues. CDR3 DNA: TGCAGTGCTAGGGGGCGGGAGACCCAGTACTTC. Translated: CSARGRETQYF.

A word on this clone: The same CDR3 is also encoded by other DNA sequences in this sample. The chain links TRBV6-6 to TRBJ1-2, with D unresolved. This CDR3 is built from 14 residues. Trimming cost V 2 bases and J 1 base, with 8 bases left between them. In germline, CDR1 is MNHNY, CDR2 SVGAGI (reference sequence). The CDR3 coding sequence is TGTGCCAGCAGTTACCTGGCGGATAACTATGGCTACACCTTC. It yields the protein CASSYLADNYGYTF.

As concerns this clone: The same CDR3 arises from other DNA sequences in this sample as well. CDR3 DNA sequence: TGTGCCAGCAGCTCCGGGACTAGCGCTTACAATGAGCAGTTCTTC. It yields the protein CASSSGTSAYNEQFF. This chain uses TRBV5-4 with TRBJ2-1; TRBD2 aligns across 10 bases. CDR3 length equals 15 residues. The V segment lost 3 bases and the J segment 4 bases; nucleotides outside the gene matches: 4. The germline V gene encodes CDR1 SGHNT and CDR2 YYREEE (reference sequence).

The CDR3, as DNA: TGTGCCAGCAGCATCCACCCAGGGAATAGGTCCTACGAGCAGTACTTC. It translates to CASSIHPGNRSYEQYF. The genes are TRBV7-9 and TRBJ2-7; D may be TRBD1 (5 bases). Looked up from germline, CDR1 is SEHNR and CDR2 is FQNEAQ (reference sequence). This CDR3 region has 16 residues. With 5 bases removed from V and 1 base from J, the gap between germline ends came to 18 bases.

This chain connects TRBV29-1 to TRBJ2-2, with TRBD1 as a possible D gene (6 bases). In germline, CDR1 is SQVTM, CDR2 ANQGSEA. V dropped 5 bases and J dropped 5 bases, with 18 bases sitting between them. This CDR3 is built from 15 residues. Here the CDR3 reads CSVIDSRGETGELFF. In nucleotides, the CDR3 is TGCAGCGTTATAGACAGCAGGGGCGAGACCGGGGAGCTGTTTTTT.

The genes are TRBV7-2 and TRBJ2-7; 11 bases agree with TRBD1. The germline V gene has CDR1 SGHTA and CDR2 FQGNSA. There are 15 residues in the CDR3. The junction had 5 bases not matched to a gene; V was cut back by 3 bases and J by 4 bases. The CDR3 DNA reads as TGTGCCAGCAGCTTCGGACAGGGGGCACAATACGAGCAGTACTTC. This gives the protein CASSFGQGAQYEQYF.

V usage is TRBV11-2 and J usage is TRBJ2-1, with 10 bases that match TRBD2. CDR1 is SGHAT, CDR2 FQNNGV, per germline. The V and J ends lost 0 bases and 6 bases, in that order; junction bases with no gene match: 2. The CDR3 length is 15 residues. The CDR3 DNA sequence: TGTGCCAGCAGCTTAGAAGCGGGAGGGTTCAATGAGCAGTTCTTC. It is translated as CASSLEAGGFNEQFF.

A single count supports this clone. The chain recombines TRBV29-1 with TRBJ1-5; a possible D gene is TRBD1 (6 bases). This CDR3 is built from 13 residues. Per the germline V gene, CDR1 is SQVTM and CDR2 is ANQGSEA. Between the trimmed V and J ends, which lost 3 bases and 6 bases, there was a span of 12 bases. The CDR3 reads CSVDQGLGQPQHF. CDR3 DNA sequence: TGCAGCGTTGACCAGGGGCTCGGTCAGCCCCAGCATTTT.

The rearrangement uses TRBV11-2 and TRBJ2-1; TRBD2 might be the D (5 bases). V lost 7 bases, J lost 4 bases, and 23 bases lay in between. CDR3 length: 17 residues. CDR1 is SGHAT and CDR2 is FQNNGV in the germline V gene. In nucleotides, the CDR3 is TGTGCCAGCACGGATCGACGAGGGCCCCAATTATACAATGAGCAGTTCTTC. Protein product: CASTDRRGPQLYNEQFF.

This clone was recorded a few times. V gene TRBV6-6 combines with J gene TRBJ2-1; TRBD2 matches 10 bases. V lost 0 bases to trimming and J lost 9 bases; unmatched junction nucleotides: 5. The CDR3 runs 15 residues. The germline CDR1 and CDR2 sequences are MNHNY and SVGAGI (reference sequence). The DNA of the CDR3 is TGTGCCAGCAGTTACTCGCTAGCGGGAGCGGGTGAGCAGTTCTTC. The encoded protein is CASSYSLAGAGEQFF.

This chain connects TRBV6-1 to TRBJ1-5, with TRBD1 identical over 8 bases. The CDR3 is 15 amino acids. With 8 bases clipped from V and 0 bases from J, the junction kept 6 bases outside the gene matches. The germline CDR1 and CDR2 sequences are MNHNS and SASEGT. The CDR3 protein is CASAGTGHSNQPQHF. The CDR3 DNA reads as TGTGCCAGCGCCGGGACAGGACATAGCAATCAGCCCCAGCATTTT.

The rearrangement links TRBV29-1 to TRBJ1-2; D perhaps matches TRBD1 (6 bases). In germline, CDR1 is SQVTM, CDR2 ANQGSEA. V dropped 4 bases and J dropped 4 bases, with 25 bases sitting between them. The CDR3 spans 17 residues. CDR3 region: CSVAGKPGDGVGYGYTF. The CDR3 coding sequence is TGCAGCGTTGCAGGGAAGCCAGGGGATGGGGTTGGCTATGGCTACACCTTC.

The CDR3 loop reads CASSREGVKNTEAFF. DNA for the CDR3: TGTGCCAGCTCACGGGAAGGGGTCAAGAACACTGAAGCTTTCTTT. J is TRBJ1-1 and V is TRBV18, with D possibly TRBD1 on 5 matching bases. Trimming removed 4 bases at V and 1 base at J, with 13 bases between. The CDR3 length is 15 residues. Germline assignment: CDR1 KGHSH and CDR2 LQKENI.

This clone showed up just a few times. The chain uses TRBV7-9 and TRBJ1-5; tentatively, D is TRBD1 (5 bases). CDR1 and CDR2 from the germline V gene are SEHNR and FQNEAQ (reference sequence). Trimming cost V 4 bases and J 0 bases, with 19 bases left between them. The CDR3 is 18 amino acids. The CDR3, as DNA: TGTGCCAGCAGCTCCATAGGTAGTACAGGTTATAGCAATCAGCCCCAGCATTTT. This translates into CASSSIGSTGYSNQPQHF.

The rearrangement joins TRBV7-9 to TRBJ2-3; no clear D gene. V lost 5 bases to trimming and J lost 0 bases, with 12 bases between them. Germline V lookup: CDR1 SEHNR, CDR2 FQNEAQ (reference sequence). This CDR3 is 15 amino acids long. CDR3 loop: CASSPVTSSTDTQYF. The CDR3 DNA reads TGTGCCAGCAGCCCAGTAACCTCTAGCACAGATACGCAGTATTTT.

This clone appeared once. J is TRBJ1-3 and V is TRBV18; D perhaps matches TRBD1 (5 bases). The CDR3 is made up of 17 amino acids. CDR1 and CDR2 from the germline V gene are KGHSH and LQKENI. V lost 2 bases to trimming and J lost 8 bases, with 22 bases between them. CDR3 nucleotides: TGTGCCAGCTCACCATATCCCAGGGTCGGCGAGTTACACACCATATATTTT. As protein: CASSPYPRVGELHTIYF.

The chain combines TRBV5-6 with TRBJ2-1; 9 bases are shared with TRBD2. This CDR3 is 15 amino acids long. CDR1 is SGHDT, CDR2 YYEEEE, per germline. J lost 3 bases, V lost 2 bases, and 3 bases had no gene match. The CDR3 loop is CASSFSAGGYNEQFF. The CDR3 DNA is TGTGCCAGCAGCTTCTCAGCGGGGGGCTACAATGAGCAGTTCTTC.

CDR3 bases: TGTGCCAGCGGGTTTAGCGGGGGGAGCTCCTACGAGCAGTACTTC. Protein sequence: CASGFSGGSSYEQYF. V and J are TRBV4-2 and TRBJ2-7, with 10 bases fitting TRBD2. V lost 8 bases, J lost 0 bases, and 7 bases stayed unmatched. The germline V gene encodes CDR1 LGHNA and CDR2 YNFKEQ. The CDR3 runs 15 residues.